Listed below are T cell receptor beta chains from one sample, sequenced in a study of beta chain features in type 1 diabetes. The protocol was immunoSEQ multiplex PCR, while the TCRdb copy is restricted to in-frame clones and leaves out a portion. The sample has a few hundred thousand clones; around 20% are singletons. The sample comprised naive CD4+ T cells from blood. Source of these receptors: a woman aged 18-29 years in good health. CDR3s include the opening cysteine and the closing phenylalanine or tryptophan. A D gene is named only where the DNA matches it firmly. Rows give clone size only sometimes, using once, few, many, or a class for an expanded clone.

d_call j_call v_call clone_size cdr3_nt cdr3_aa
TRBD2 TRBJ2-1 TRBV7-8 . TGTGCCAGCAGCTGGCTAGCGGGAGCCATCTCCTACAATGAGCAGTTCTTC CASSWLAGAISYNEQFF
. TRBJ2-2 TRBV6-6 . TGTGCCAGCATCAGAGCATCCCCGAGGACCGGGGAGCTGTTTTTT CASIRASPRTGELFF
. TRBJ2-7 TRBV5-1 . TGCGCCAGCAGCTTCGGGACTCCGATCGGGGAGCAGTACTTC CASSFGTPIGEQYF
. TRBJ2-5 TRBV4-1 . TGCGCCAGCAGCCAGACTAGTAGTACGTCGGAGACCCAGTACTTC CASSQTSSTSETQYF
TRBD2 TRBJ2-1 TRBV30 . TGTGCCTGGAGTAGCGGGAGGGCCACTGAGCAGTTCTTC CAWSSGRATEQFF
TRBD2 TRBJ2-7 TRBV5-1 . TGCGCCAGCAGCGAGACTAGCGGGGGTGCCTACGAGCAGTACTTC CASSETSGGAYEQYF
TRBD1 TRBJ1-4 TRBV2 . TGTGCCAGCAGTGAAGCGACAGGGGGAGAAAAACTGTTTTTT CASSEATGGEKLFF
TRBD2 TRBJ2-5 TRBV7-9 few TGTGCCAGCAGCTTTTCCTCGATTAGCGGGGACCAAGAGACCCAGTACTTC CASSFSSISGDQETQYF
. TRBJ1-6 TRBV6-5 . TGTGCCAGCACCCGGGGTCCCTCCTATAATTCACCCCTCCACTTT CASTRGPSYNSPLHF
. TRBJ2-3 TRBV14 . TGTGCCAGCAAGACGGGAGTGGGGACAGATACGCAGTATTTT CASKTGVGTDTQYF
TRBD2 TRBJ2-3 TRBV6-1 few TGTGCCAGCAGTGAAGGAGGGACTAGCGGAGGTGGGGGGGATACGCAGTATTTT CASSEGGTSGGGGDTQYF
TRBD2 TRBJ2-3 TRBV2 . TGTGCCACCGAGGGAGGGGCTAGCACAGATACGCAGTATTTT CATEGGASTDTQYF
. TRBJ1-1 TRBV18 . TGTGCCAGCTCCCCGGACAACCTGAACACTGAAGCTTTCTTT CASSPDNLNTEAFF
. TRBJ2-7 TRBV18 . TGTGCCAGCTCACGGGCGGGGACCGGATCCTACGAGCAGTACTTC CASSRAGTGSYEQYF
. TRBJ1-1 TRBV15 . TGTGCCACCAGCAGAGACAGGGCAAACGCTTTCTTT CATSRDRANAFF
TRBD2 TRBJ2-3 TRBV11-3 . TGTGCCAGCAGCCCGGGACTAGCGGGAGTAGCAGATACGCAGTATTTT CASSPGLAGVADTQYF
. TRBJ2-5 TRBV28 few TGTGCCAGCAGTATACAGGAGGAGACCCAGTACTTC CASSIQEETQYF